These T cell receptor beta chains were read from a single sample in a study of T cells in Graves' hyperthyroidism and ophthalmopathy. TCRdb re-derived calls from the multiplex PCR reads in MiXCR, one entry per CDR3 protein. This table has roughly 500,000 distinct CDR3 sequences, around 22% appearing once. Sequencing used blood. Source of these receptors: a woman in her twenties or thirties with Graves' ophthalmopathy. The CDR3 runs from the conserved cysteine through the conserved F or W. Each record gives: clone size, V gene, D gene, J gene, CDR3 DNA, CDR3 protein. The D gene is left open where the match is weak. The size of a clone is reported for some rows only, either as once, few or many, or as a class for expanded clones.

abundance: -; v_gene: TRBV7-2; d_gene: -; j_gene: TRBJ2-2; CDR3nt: TGTGCCAGCAGCGTTGACAGGGAGGTCGGGGAGCTGTTTTTT; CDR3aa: CASSVDREVGELFF
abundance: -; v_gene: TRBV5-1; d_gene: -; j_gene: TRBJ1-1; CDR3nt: TGCGCCAGCACCCTGACCGGGGGCACTGAAGCTTTCTTT; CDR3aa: CASTLTGGTEAFF
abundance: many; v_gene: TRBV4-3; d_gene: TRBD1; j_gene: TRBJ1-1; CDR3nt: TGCGCCAGCAGCCAAGTAAGGGGACAGGGCGGGGGAGCTTTCTTT; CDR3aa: CASSQVRGQGGGAFF
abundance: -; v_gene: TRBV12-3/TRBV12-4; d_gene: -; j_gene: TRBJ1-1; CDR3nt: TGTGCCAGCAGTGGGGGAGAGACAGGAAGGAACACTGAAGCTTTCTTT; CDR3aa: CASSGGETGRNTEAFF
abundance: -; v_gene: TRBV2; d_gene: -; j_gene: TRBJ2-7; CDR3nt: TGTGCCAGCAGTTACAGGCACAGCGAGGGCGAGCAGTACTTC; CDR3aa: CASSYRHSEGEQYF
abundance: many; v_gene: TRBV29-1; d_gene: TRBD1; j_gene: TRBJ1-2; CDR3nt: TGCAGCGTCCCCGGGACAGGGCATCTAGGCTACACCTTC; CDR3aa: CSVPGTGHLGYTF
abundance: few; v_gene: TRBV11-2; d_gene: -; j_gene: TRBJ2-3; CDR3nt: TGTGCCAGCAGCTTAGGACAGCACACAGATACGCAGTATTTT; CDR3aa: CASSLGQHTDTQYF
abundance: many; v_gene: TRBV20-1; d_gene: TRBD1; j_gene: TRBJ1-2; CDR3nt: TGCAGTGCTAGAGACGGACAGGGGGGATACGGCTACACCTTC; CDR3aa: CSARDGQGGYGYTF
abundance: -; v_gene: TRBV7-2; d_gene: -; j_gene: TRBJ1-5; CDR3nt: TGTGCCAGCAGCTCAGGCGGGACACGCGATCAGCCCCAGCATTTT; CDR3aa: CASSSGGTRDQPQHF
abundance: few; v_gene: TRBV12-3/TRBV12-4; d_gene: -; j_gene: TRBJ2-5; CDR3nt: TGTGCCAGCAGTTTCGGACCGAGCCAAGAGACCCAGTACTTC; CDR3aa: CASSFGPSQETQYF
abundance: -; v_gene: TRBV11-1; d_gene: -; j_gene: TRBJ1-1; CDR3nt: TGTGCCAGCAGCCCGACCCACGGCATTATGAACACTGAAGCTTTCTTT; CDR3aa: CASSPTHGIMNTEAFF
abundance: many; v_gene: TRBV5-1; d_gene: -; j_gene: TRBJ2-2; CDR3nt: TGCGCCAGCATCCGGGACACCAACACCGGGGAGCTGTTTTTT; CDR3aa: CASIRDTNTGELFF
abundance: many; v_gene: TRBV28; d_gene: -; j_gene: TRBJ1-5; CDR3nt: TGTGCCAGCAGTCCGGCCATTTTGCCCCAGCATTTT; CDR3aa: CASSPAILPQHF
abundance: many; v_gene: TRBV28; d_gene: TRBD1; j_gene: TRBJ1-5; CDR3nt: TGTGCCAGCACCCCAGGGGGGCTAGGCCAGCCCCAGCATTTT; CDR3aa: CASTPGGLGQPQHF
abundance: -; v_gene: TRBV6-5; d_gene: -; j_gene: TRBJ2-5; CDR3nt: TGTGCCAGCAGTCACGGTCCCGGGGCTCAAGAGACCCAGTACTTC; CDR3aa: CASSHGPGAQETQYF
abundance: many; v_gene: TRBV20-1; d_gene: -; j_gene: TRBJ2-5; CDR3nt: TGCAGTGCTAGACGGCAAGAGACCCAGTACTTC; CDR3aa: CSARRQETQYF
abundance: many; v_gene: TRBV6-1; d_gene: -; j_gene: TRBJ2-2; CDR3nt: TGTGCCAGCAGAGTTCCTCAACAGGGGAACACCGGGGAGCTGTTTTTT; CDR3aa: CASRVPQQGNTGELFF
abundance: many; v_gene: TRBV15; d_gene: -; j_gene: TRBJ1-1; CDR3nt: TGTGCCACCAGCAGAGATTTTGGTTACCTCCTTAAGTTCATGAACACTGAAGCTTTCTTT; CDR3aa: CATSRDFGYLLKFMNTEAFF